This entry describes one TCR beta chain. This CDR3 has 14 amino acids. Trimming left V 6 bases short and J 2 bases short, with 14 bases between. Per germline, CDR1 MNHEY and CDR2 SMNVEV (reference sequence). TCRdb fed the RT-PCR reads into MiXCR, producing one record per CDR3 protein. Of 550,000 to 750,000 distinct CDR3 sequences listed, approximately 15% were seen once; the top ten hold just over 3.5%. The specimen was memory CD4+ T cells from blood. The TCR comes from a female donor in good health, serving as a healthy control. The rearrangement links TRBV27 to TRBJ2-7; no reliable D call. This CDR3 reads CASRGIDRTYEQYF. The CDR3, as DNA: TGTGCCAGCAGAGGTATCGACCGGACCTACGAGCAGTACTTC.